This TCR beta chain was recovered during a study of blood T cell repertoires in COVID-19. The repertoire was sequenced with immunoSEQ multiplex PCR; TCRdb's copy has only in-frame clones and lacks some. The table records about 330,000 clones, approximately 92% of them present only once. The CDR3 runs 15 residues. The V and J ends lost 3 bases and 5 bases respectively, with 13 bases between them. Germline-derived CDR1 and CDR2 are LNHDA and SQIVND (reference sequence). Donors in Cohort 3 counted as recovered after two negative PCRs, clearance, or symptom resolution. The clonotype was recovered from a woman in her twenties or thirties who had recovered from COVID-19. The chain couples TRBV19 to TRBJ1-4; D uncertain. The sample taken for sequencing was PBMCs or T cells enriched from blood (not recorded which). CDR3 residues: CASSMSGLSNEKLFF. For the CDR3, the DNA is TGTGCCAGTAGTATGTCTGGCCTTTCAAATGAAAAACTGTTTTTT.